This paragraph reports one T cell receptor beta chain. The CDR3 sequence is 13 residues long. Trimming took off 8 bases at V and 4 bases at J, with 11 bases between the two ends. In germline, CDR1 is MNHEY, CDR2 SVGAGI. Only in-frame clones appear in the TCRdb table, and some are missing; sequencing was by immunoSEQ multiplex PCR. The sample records tens of thousands of clones, 90% being singletons. These data originate in a study of T cell changes during pregnancy in multiple sclerosis. The clonotype originates from a female donor in good health, enrolled as a control in a pregnancy study. The sample was peripheral blood, taken after pregnancy. The chain uses TRBV6-5 and TRBJ2-2; TRBD1 might be the D (5 bases). The CDR3 DNA follows: TGTGCCAGCCGCGACAGTGGCACCGGGGAGCTGTTTTTT. Protein product: CASRDSGTGELFF.